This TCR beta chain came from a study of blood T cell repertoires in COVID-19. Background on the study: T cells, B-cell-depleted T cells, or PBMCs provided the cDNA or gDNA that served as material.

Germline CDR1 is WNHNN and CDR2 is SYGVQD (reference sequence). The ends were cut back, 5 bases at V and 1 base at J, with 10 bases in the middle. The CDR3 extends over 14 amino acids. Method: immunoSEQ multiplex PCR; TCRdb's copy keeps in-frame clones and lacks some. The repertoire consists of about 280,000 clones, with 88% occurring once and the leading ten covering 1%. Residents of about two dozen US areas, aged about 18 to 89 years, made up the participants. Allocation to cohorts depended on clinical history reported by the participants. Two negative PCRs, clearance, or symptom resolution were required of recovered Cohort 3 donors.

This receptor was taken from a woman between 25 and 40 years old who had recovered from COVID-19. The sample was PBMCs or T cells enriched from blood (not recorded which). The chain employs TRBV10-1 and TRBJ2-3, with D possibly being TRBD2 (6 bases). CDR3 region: CASSLARGTDTQYF. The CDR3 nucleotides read TGCGCCAGCAGTCTAGCGAGGGGCACAGATACGCAGTATTTT.